This T cell receptor beta chain was documented in a study of blood T cells in healthy people across ages. Using a J-beta primer mix together with a sample-barcoded 5' primer, a second PCR was run for roughly 6 to 11 cycles. Paired-end reads containing CDR3 totaled no fewer than 3 million for each sample. Each CDR3 protein is one row after TCRdb ran MiXCR on the 5' RACE reads. Counted here are approximately 1,700,000 distinct CDR3 sequences, 30% to 40% occurring once; the ten biggest clones make up 23%. This clonotype showed up just a few times. Looked up from germline, CDR1 is MDHEN and CDR2 is SYDVKM. The CDR3 has 14 amino acids. Trimming cost V 3 bases and J 4 bases, with 10 bases left between them.

The chain uses TRBV28 and TRBJ1-5, with D perhaps TRBD1 (5 bases). The source of this sequence is a human donor in good health. Sequenced input: blood. CDR3 region: CASSLAGPNQPQHF. The CDR3 DNA is TGTGCCAGCAGTTTGGCAGGGCCGAATCAGCCCCAGCATTTT.